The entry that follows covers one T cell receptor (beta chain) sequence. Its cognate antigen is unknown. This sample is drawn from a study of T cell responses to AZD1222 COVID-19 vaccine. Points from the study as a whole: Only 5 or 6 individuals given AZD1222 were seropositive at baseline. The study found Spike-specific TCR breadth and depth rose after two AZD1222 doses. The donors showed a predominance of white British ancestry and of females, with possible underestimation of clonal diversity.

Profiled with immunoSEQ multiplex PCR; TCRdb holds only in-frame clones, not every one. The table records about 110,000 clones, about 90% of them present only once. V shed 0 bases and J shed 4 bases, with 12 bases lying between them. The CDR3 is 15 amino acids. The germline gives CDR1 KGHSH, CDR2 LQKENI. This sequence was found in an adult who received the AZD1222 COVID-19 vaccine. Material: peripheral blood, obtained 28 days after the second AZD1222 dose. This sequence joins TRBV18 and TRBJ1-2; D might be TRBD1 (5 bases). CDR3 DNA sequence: TGTGCCAGCTCACCACCGGGGGGTGGTGGCTATGGCTACACCTTC. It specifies CASSPPGGGGYGYTF.